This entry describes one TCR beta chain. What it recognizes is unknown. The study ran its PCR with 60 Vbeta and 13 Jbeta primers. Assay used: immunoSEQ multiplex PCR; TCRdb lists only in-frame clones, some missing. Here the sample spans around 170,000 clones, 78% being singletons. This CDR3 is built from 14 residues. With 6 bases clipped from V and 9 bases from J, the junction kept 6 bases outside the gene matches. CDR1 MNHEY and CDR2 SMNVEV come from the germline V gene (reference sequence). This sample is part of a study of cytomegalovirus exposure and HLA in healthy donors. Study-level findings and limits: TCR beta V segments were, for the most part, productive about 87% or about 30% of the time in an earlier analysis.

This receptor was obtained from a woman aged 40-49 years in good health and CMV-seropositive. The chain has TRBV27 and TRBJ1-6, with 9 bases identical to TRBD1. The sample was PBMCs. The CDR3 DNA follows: TGTGCCAGCAGGATCGACAGGGGGGGTTCACCCCTCCACTTT. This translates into CASRIDRGGSPLHF.